The 26 T cell receptor beta chains listed next were all sequenced from one sample in a study of blood T cell repertoires in COVID-19 (TCRdb year 2020). Library prep was done by the immunoSEQ multiplex PCR assay. Here the immuneACCESS table is served through TCRdb, limited to in-frame sequences with V and J called. Missing clones are a known gap in these copies; in checked studies unresolved V genes cover under half, and the rest lacks a known reason. This sample comprises around 300,000 clones, around 89% of them detected only once. About 4% of the sample is held by the ten biggest clonotypes. Sequences were obtained from peripheral blood. The receptors were gathered from a woman aged 40 to 50 with acute or convalescent COVID-19.

In this sample, this clone turned up once. J is TRBJ2-3 and V is TRBV9; 9 positions agree with TRBD2. The CDR3 runs 15 residues. Germline loops: CDR1 SGDLS, CDR2 YYNGEE. Losses at the gene ends were 4 bases for V and 2 bases for J; bases not matched to a gene: 5. CDR3 in DNA: TGTGCCAGCAGCCTTAGCGGGGGCTTCACAGATACGCAGTATTTT. Protein sequence: CASSLSGGFTDTQYF.

The CDR3 is CASSLGAGGDTQYF. CDR3 nucleotide sequence: TGTGCCAGCAGCTTAGGTGCGGGGGGGGATACGCAGTATTTT. The chain uses TRBV5-8 and TRBJ2-3; 9 bases line up with TRBD2. The ends lost 2 bases at V and 6 bases at J; junction bases unmatched: 4. Germline V gene data show CDR1 as SGHTS and CDR2 as YDEGEE. The CDR3 length is 14 residues.

The chain employs TRBV7-2 and TRBJ2-5; 9 positions agree with TRBD2. Germline CDR1 reads SGHTA; CDR2 reads FQGNSA. The CDR3 consists of 17 residues. Trimming at V came to 5 bases and at J to 5 bases, leaving 15 bases not matched to a gene. The chain's CDR3 is CASSGEARGGGWETQYF. CDR3 nucleotides: TGTGCCAGCAGCGGGGAGGCGCGGGGGGGCGGCTGGGAGACCCAGTACTTC.

This rearrangement joins TRBV24-1 to TRBJ1-5; tentative D call: TRBD1 (5 bases). Germline lookup yields CDR1 KGHDR and CDR2 SFDVKD. V was shortened by 7 bases and J by 4 bases, with 16 bases between the two germline ends. The CDR3 has 15 residues. The CDR3 DNA reads as TGTGCCACCAGCTCACCGGGGGAGGGAAATCAGCCCCAGCATTTT. It translates to CATSSPGEGNQPQHF.

J is TRBJ2-1 and V is TRBV7-6; weak D call: TRBD2 (5 bases). Trimming pared 5 bases from V and 6 bases from J, leaving 17 bases between. The CDR3 loop spans 15 amino acids. Germline V gives CDR1 SGHVS, CDR2 FNYEAQ. The CDR3 here is CASSPSWTGRNEQFF. The DNA for the CDR3 is TGTGCCAGCAGCCCCTCGTGGACTGGGCGCAATGAGCAGTTCTTC.

This chain uses TRBV3-1 (or the pseudogene TRBV3-2) with TRBJ2-5, with 7 nucleotides matching TRBD2. CDR1 is LGHDT and CDR2 is YNNKEL in the germline V gene (reference sequence). Unmatched junction bases numbered 4, after V lost 1 base and J lost 5 bases. This CDR3 has 14 amino acids. CDR3 amino acids: CASSQGGGDETQYF. The CDR3 nucleotides are TGTGCCAGCAGCCAAGGGGGGGGAGATGAGACCCAGTACTTC.

The J gene is TRBJ1-1, the V gene TRBV30; TRBD1 matches at 9 bases. This CDR3 is built from 14 residues. Germline V gene data show CDR1 as GTSNPN and CDR2 as SVGIG (reference sequence). The trim removed 5 bases at V and 8 bases at J, leaving 12 bases unmatched. The CDR3 nucleotides are TGTGCCTGGTTCGACAGGGGGGGGCTGGGGGAAGCTTTCTTT. Its translation is CAWFDRGGLGEAFF.

CDR3 nucleotide sequence: TGTGCCAGCAGCTTGGGATCGGGGACCCAGTACTTC. This translates into CASSLGSGTQYF. The gene calls are TRBV5-4 and TRBJ2-5; no clear D. The CDR3 has 12 residues. V was cut by 0 bases and J by 7 bases, with 7 bases left in between. The germline V gene encodes CDR1 SGHNT and CDR2 YYREEE (reference sequence).

This CDR3 is CASSLGLGETQYF. The DNA of the CDR3 is TGCGCCAGCAGCCTGGGACTAGGCGAGACCCAGTACTTC. This chain uses TRBV5-1 with TRBJ2-5, with TRBD2 identical over 8 bases. The junction had 4 bases not matched to a gene; V was cut back by 4 bases and J by 5 bases. CDR3 length: 13 residues. Germline loops: CDR1 SGHRS, CDR2 YFSETQ.

The genes are TRBV5-1 and TRBJ2-3, with a tentative D call TRBD2 (6 bases). CDR3 length: 16 amino acids. V was clipped by 0 bases and J by 1 base, with 12 bases between them. Per germline, CDR1 SGHRS and CDR2 YFSETQ. The CDR3 sequence is CASSLDLPGGTDTQYF. For the CDR3, the DNA is TGCGCCAGCAGCTTGGATTTACCGGGGGGCACAGATACGCAGTATTTT.

The DNA of the CDR3 is TGTGCCAGCAGCGCTTATAGCGGGGGGGCCGTCAATGAGCAGTTCTTC. Translated: CASSAYSGGAVNEQFF. The gene calls are TRBV9 and TRBJ2-1; 11 nucleotides agree with TRBD2. CDR1 is SGDLS and CDR2 is YYNGEE in the germline V gene. V lost 3 bases and J lost 6; bases outside the gene matches: 8. The CDR3 contains 16 residues.

The rearrangement uses TRBV24-1 and TRBJ1-5, with a weak D call TRBD1 (5 bases). The ends were cut back, 2 bases at V and 0 bases at J, with 10 bases in the middle. This CDR3 has 16 amino acids. Germline V lookup: CDR1 KGHDR, CDR2 SFDVKD. For the CDR3, the DNA is TGTGCCACCAGTGATTCGAGGGACTATAGCAATCAGCCCCAGCATTTT. Protein product: CATSDSRDYSNQPQHF.

This clone came up a few times. V gene TRBV5-1 combines with J gene TRBJ1-6; D is undetermined. There are 13 residues in the CDR3. Trimming cost V 3 bases and J 3 bases, with 4 bases left between them. The germline gives CDR1 SGHRS, CDR2 YFSETQ. The CDR3 loop reads CASSSIYNSPLHF. The CDR3 DNA reads TGCGCCAGCAGCTCAATCTATAATTCACCCCTCCACTTT.

The genes are TRBV10-1 and TRBJ1-1, with TRBD1 matching 8 bases. This CDR3 spans 15 amino acids. The junction had 5 bases not matched to a gene; V was cut back by 0 bases and J by 5 bases. Germline-derived CDR1 and CDR2 are WNHNN and SYGVQD (reference sequence). The DNA of the CDR3 is TGCGCCAGCAGTGAGTCCGGACAGGGACAGACTGAAGCTTTCTTT. Its protein product is CASSESGQGQTEAFF.

This clone was recorded only once. The V call is TRBV29-1, the J call TRBJ2-3; 9 nucleotides match TRBD2. Losses at the gene ends were 3 bases for V and 6 bases for J; bases not matched to a gene: 7. There are 14 residues in the CDR3. Germline V lookup: CDR1 SQVTM, CDR2 ANQGSEA. The CDR3 spells CSVDSSGEDDTQYF. CDR3 sequence (DNA): TGCAGCGTTGACTCTAGCGGGGAGGACGATACGCAGTATTTT.

This sequence joins TRBV11-2 and TRBJ1-2; TRBD1 matches at 10 bases. Germline lookup yields CDR1 SGHAT and CDR2 FQNNGV. The V segment lost 5 bases and the J segment 8 bases; nucleotides outside the gene matches: 11. The CDR3 has 15 residues. The DNA for the CDR3 is TGTGCCAGCAGCACCTACCGGGACAGGGGAAGAGGCTACACCTTC. Translation gives CASSTYRDRGRGYTF.

This clone was seen more than once but under ten times. This sequence joins TRBV19 and TRBJ1-2, with TRBD1 identical over 7 bases. With 1 base clipped from V and 11 bases from J, the junction kept 19 bases outside the gene matches. The CDR3 contains 17 residues. Per the germline V gene, CDR1 is LNHDA and CDR2 is SQIVND (reference sequence). The CDR3 nucleotides read TGTGCCAGTAGTATAGGGTCGGTACGGGACAGCGCAATATCATACACCTTC. Its translation: CASSIGSVRDSAISYTF.

Regarding this clone: Mismatch with germline at one junction end may stem from a read error. The chain links TRBV6-1 to TRBJ1-2; D is unresolved. CDR3 length: 11 amino acids. Germline values: CDR1 MNHNS, CDR2 SASEGT. In DNA form, the CDR3 reads TGTGCCAGCAGTGAAGGGTTCGGGTCGTCCTTC. Protein product: CASSEGFGSSF.

The chain has TRBV7-9 and TRBJ1-2, with 9 bases lining up with TRBD1. The J segment lost 2 bases and the V segment lost 5 bases, leaving 6 bases of the junction unmatched. CDR1 SEHNR and CDR2 FQNEAQ come from the germline V gene (reference sequence). This CDR3 contains 15 residues. In nucleotides, the CDR3 is TGTGCCAGCAGCCCGGGACAGGGCAGAAACTATGGCTACACCTTC. Encoded protein: CASSPGQGRNYGYTF.

The chain combines TRBV7-2 with TRBJ1-2; D possibly corresponds to TRBD1 (5 bases). This CDR3 is 13 amino acids long. Germline assignment: CDR1 SGHTA and CDR2 FQGNSA. V shed 5 bases and J shed 8 bases, with 15 bases lying between them. CDR3 nucleotide sequence: TGTGCCAGCAGCCCCGGACACCGAGAGGGCTACACCTTC. It translates to CASSPGHREGYTF.

The chain joins TRBV30 to TRBJ2-2; D gene uncertain. From germline, CDR1 is GTSNPN and CDR2 SVGIG (reference sequence). Trimming stripped 7 bases from V and 4 bases from J, with 16 bases between. This CDR3 region has 14 residues. CDR3 nucleotide sequence: TGTGCCTTGTCGCCCGGGTATACCACCGGGGAGCTGTTTTTT. It codes for CALSPGYTTGELFF.

V is TRBV12-3 or TRBV12-4 and J is TRBJ1-2; D gene uncertain. Trimming cost V 2 bases and J 10 bases, with 11 bases left between them. This CDR3 is 12 amino acids long. The DNA of the CDR3 is TGTGCCAGCAGTTTACGAGGCAGAGCCTACACCTTC. Its translation is CASSLRGRAYTF.

The chain couples TRBV12-5 to TRBJ1-2; possibly TRBD1 for D (5 bases). Germline assignment: CDR1 LGHNT and CDR2 FRNRAP. The CDR3 consists of 16 residues. V lost 1 base, J lost 4 bases, and 16 bases lay in between. The CDR3 spells CASGLDSGENLYGYTF. Here the CDR3 DNA reads TGTGCTAGTGGTTTGGACTCGGGGGAAAACCTCTATGGCTACACCTTC.

This clone was detected once. The chain joins TRBV7-2 to TRBJ1-5, with D possibly being TRBD1 (6 bases). V was trimmed by 5 bases and J by 7 bases, leaving 15 bases between them. The CDR3 contains 14 residues. Germline loops: CDR1 SGHTA, CDR2 FQGNSA. The CDR3 DNA reads as TGTGCCAGCAGCCCCCCTGGGGGGGCCCAGCCCCAGCATTTT. Translating it yields CASSPPGGAQPQHF.

The chain combines TRBV4-2 with TRBJ1-2; 7 positions match TRBD1. The CDR3 sequence is 15 residues long. J lost 4 bases, V lost 3 bases, and 8 bases had no gene match. CDR1 LGHNA and CDR2 YNFKEQ come from the germline V gene. In DNA, the CDR3 is TGTGCCAGCAGCCAGGGACAGTATTCGGGCTATGGCTACACCTTC. This gives the protein CASSQGQYSGYGYTF.

This clone was seen only once. The chain employs TRBV5-1 and TRBJ2-3; 11 bases match TRBD2. CDR1 is SGHRS, CDR2 YFSETQ, per germline. This CDR3 has 17 residues. Germline trimming cut 1 base from V and 1 base from J; bases unmatched to any gene: 5. Here the CDR3 reads CASSLPSGGMGTDTQYF. The CDR3 DNA reads as TGCGCCAGCAGCTTGCCTAGCGGGGGGATGGGCACAGATACGCAGTATTTT.